This T cell receptor beta chain came from a study of vaccination and CD4 T cells after COVID-19. Across the study: A median of around 70 days (range 14 to 241) separated dose two from the taking of post-vaccine samples. Overlapping spike pools from SARS-CoV-2 and HCoV-NL63, HCoV-OC43 and HCoV-229E served as culture stimuli.

Treatment described: approximately 9-day PBMC culture with coronavirus spike peptide pools or control peptides (ViraFEST assay). One should note that the unexposed donor's CD4+ T cells were collected before the COVID-19 pandemic (2011-2018). Before TCRs were sequenced, ViraFEST expanded antigen-specific T cells with peptide pools. Half the medium was exchanged for fresh IL-2 medium on days 3 and 7. About this clonotype: The antigen is unknown.

Researchers used the Oncomine TCR Beta short-read assay to sequence DNA from cultured CD4+ T cells. One entry per CDR3 protein results from TCRdb running MiXCR on the PCR reads. This table holds over 6,500 distinct CDR3 sequences, 52% found once. The length of the CDR3 is 19 residues. V gave up 3 bases and J gave up 2 bases; unmatched junction bases: 16. V is TRBV12-3 or TRBV12-4 and J is TRBJ2-5; 9 nucleotides line up with TRBD2. Material for sequencing was CD4+ T cells from blood, cultured in vitro. The sequence came from a human donor in good health. The CDR3 loop is CASSLIEGLAGTAQETQYF. The CDR3 nucleotides are TGTGCCAGCAGTTTGATTGAGGGTCTAGCGGGAACCGCACAAGAGACCCAGTACTTC.